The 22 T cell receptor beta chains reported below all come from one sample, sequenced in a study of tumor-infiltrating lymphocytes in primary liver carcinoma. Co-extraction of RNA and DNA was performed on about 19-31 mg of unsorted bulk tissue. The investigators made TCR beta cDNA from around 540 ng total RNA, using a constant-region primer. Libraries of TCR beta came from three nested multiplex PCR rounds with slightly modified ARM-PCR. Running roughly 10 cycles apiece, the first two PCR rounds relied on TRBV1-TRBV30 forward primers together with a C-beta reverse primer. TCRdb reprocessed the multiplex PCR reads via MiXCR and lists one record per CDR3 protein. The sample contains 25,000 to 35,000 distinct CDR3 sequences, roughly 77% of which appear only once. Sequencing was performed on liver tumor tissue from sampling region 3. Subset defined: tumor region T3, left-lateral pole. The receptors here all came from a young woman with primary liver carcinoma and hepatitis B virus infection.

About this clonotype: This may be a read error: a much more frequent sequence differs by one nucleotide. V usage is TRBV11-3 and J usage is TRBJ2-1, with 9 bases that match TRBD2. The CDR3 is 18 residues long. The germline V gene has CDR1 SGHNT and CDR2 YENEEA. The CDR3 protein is CASCLGEGGRAGYNEQFF. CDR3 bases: TGTGCCAGCTGCTTAGGTGAAGGCGGGAGGGCCGGCTACAATGAGCAGTTCTTC.

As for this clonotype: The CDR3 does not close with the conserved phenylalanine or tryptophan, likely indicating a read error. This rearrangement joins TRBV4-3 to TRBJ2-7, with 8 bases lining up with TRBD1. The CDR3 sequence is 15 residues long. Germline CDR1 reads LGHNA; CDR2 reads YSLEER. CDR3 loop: CASCQDLWTGQEQYL. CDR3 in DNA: TGTGCCAGCTGCCAAGATCTATGGACAGGGCAGGAGCAGTACTTA.

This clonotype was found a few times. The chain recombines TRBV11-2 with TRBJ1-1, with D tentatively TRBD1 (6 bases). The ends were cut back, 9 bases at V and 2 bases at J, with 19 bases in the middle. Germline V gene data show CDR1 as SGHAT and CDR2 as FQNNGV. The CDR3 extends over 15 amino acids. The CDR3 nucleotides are TGTGCCAGGAGCGTAGACGGACAGCTTAACACTGAAGCTTTCTTT. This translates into CARSVDGQLNTEAFF.

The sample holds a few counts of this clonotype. CDR3 amino acids: CASSFPCGGREQYF. CDR3 nucleotides: TGTGCCAGCAGCTTCCCCTGTGGGGGACGCGAGCAGTACTTC. This chain uses TRBV11-2 with TRBJ2-7; D could derive from TRBD1 or TRBD2 (5 bases each). The V gene's germline CDR1 is SGHAT and CDR2 FQNNGV. CDR3 size: 14 residues. V lost 3 bases and J 6 bases, leaving 15 bases between the germline ends.

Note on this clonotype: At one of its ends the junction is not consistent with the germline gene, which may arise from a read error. The CDR3 DNA follows: TGTGCCAGCAGCCTAAGCGGCGCGGCTAGCGGGAGTAAGAGCGGGGGGCTGTATTTT. Its translation is CASSLSGAASGSKSGGLYF. The chain combines TRBV4-2 with TRBJ2-2; 10 bases align to TRBD2. Per the germline V gene, CDR1 is LGHNA and CDR2 is YNFKEQ. The CDR3 length is 19 residues.

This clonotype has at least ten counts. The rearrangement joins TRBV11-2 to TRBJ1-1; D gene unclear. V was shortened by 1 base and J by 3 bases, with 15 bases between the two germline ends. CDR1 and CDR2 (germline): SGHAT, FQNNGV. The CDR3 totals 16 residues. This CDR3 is CASSLVGEPTDTEAFF. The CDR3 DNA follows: TGTGCCAGCAGCTTAGTTGGGGAACCTACGGACACTGAAGCTTTCTTT. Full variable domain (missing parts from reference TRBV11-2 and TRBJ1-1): EAGVAQSPRYKIIEKRQSVAFWCNPISGHATLYWYQQILGQGPKLLIQFQNNGVVDDSQLPKDRFSAERLKGVDSTLKIQPAKLEDSAVYLCASSLVGEPTDTEAFFGQGTRLTVV.

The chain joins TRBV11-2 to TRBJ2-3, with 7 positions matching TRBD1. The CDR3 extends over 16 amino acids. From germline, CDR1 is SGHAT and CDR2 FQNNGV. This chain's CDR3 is CDSSRTRQGREDTQYF. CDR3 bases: TGTGACAGTAGCCGGACGCGACAGGGAAGGGAAGATACGCAGTATTTT. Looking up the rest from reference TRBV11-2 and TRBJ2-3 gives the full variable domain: EAGVAQSPRYKIIEKRQSVAFWCNPISGHATLYWYQQILGQGPKLLIQFQNNGVVDDSQLPKDRFSAERLKGVDSTLKIQPAKLEDSAVYLCDSSRTRQGREDTQYFGPGTRLTVL.

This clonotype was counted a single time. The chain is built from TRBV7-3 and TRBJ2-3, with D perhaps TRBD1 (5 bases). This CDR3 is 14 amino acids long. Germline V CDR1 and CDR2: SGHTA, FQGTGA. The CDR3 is CVNSFGQGTDTQYF. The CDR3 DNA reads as TGTGTCAACAGCTTCGGACAAGGCACAGATACGCAGTATTTT.

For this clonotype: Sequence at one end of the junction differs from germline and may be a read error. This CDR3 is CASNTRTGGANETQYF. For the CDR3, the DNA is TGTGCCAGCAACACAAGAACAGGGGGCGCGAATGAGACCCAATACTTC. V is TRBV11-2 and J is TRBJ2-5; 9 bases are a match to TRBD1. The CDR3 is 16 amino acids. The germline CDR1 and CDR2 sequences are SGHAT and FQNNGV.

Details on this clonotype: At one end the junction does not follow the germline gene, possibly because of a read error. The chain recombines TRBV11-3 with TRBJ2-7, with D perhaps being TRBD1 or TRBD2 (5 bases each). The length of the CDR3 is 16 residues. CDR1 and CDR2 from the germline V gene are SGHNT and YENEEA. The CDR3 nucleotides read TGTGCCAGCGGCCGCCGGGACGGGGATTACTCCTACGAGCAATACTTC. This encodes CASGRRDGDYSYEQYF.

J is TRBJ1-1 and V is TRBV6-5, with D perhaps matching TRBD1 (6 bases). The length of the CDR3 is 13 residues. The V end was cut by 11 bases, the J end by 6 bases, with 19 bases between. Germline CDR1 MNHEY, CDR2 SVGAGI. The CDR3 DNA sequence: TGTGCCGTCAGTTGGAACAGGGACTCTGAAGCTTTCTTT. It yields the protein CAVSWNRDSEAFF.

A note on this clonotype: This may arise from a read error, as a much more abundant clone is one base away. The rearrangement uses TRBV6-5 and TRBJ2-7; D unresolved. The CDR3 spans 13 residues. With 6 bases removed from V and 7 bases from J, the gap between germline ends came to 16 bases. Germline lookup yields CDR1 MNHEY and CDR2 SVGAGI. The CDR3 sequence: CASSPHPWGEQYF. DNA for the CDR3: TGTGCCAGCAGCCCTCACCCTTGGGGAGAGCAGTACTTC.

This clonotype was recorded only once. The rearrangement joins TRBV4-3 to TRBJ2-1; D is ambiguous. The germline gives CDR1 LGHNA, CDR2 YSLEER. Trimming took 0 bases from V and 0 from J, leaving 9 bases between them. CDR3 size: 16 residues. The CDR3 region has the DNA TGCGCCAGCAGCCAAGACATGGGAAGCTCCTACAATGAGCAGTTCTTC. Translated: CASSQDMGSSYNEQFF.

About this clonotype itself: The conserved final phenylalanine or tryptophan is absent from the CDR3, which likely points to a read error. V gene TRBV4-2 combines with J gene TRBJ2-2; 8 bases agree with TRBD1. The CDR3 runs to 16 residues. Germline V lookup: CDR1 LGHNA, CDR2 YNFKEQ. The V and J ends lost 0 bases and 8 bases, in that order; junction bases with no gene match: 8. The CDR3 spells CASSQEEGQGAGELFL. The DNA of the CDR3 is TGTGCCAGCAGCCAAGAAGAGGGGCAGGGGGCTGGGGAGCTGTTTCTT.

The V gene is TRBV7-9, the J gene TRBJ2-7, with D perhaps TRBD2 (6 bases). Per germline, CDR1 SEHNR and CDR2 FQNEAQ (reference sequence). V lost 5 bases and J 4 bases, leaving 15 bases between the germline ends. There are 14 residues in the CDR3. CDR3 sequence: CASSQGGLSYEQYF. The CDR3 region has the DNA TGTGCCAGCAGCCAGGGAGGCCTCTCATACGAGCAGTACTTC.

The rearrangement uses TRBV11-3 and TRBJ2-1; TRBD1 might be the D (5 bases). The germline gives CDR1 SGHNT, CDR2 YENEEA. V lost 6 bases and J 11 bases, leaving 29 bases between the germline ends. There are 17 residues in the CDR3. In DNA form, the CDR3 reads TGTGCCAGCAGTTTGGGAAGGGGTCGTATATCCTATAATAAGCAGTTCTTC. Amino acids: CASSLGRGRISYNKQFF.

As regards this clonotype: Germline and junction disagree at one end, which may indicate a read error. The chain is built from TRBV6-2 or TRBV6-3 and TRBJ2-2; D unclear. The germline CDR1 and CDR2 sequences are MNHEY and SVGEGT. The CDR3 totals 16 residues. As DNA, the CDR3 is TGTACCAGCAGCCTTATTCAGTGGGCAGGAAGCGGGGAGCTGTTTTTT. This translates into CTSSLIQWAGSGELFF.

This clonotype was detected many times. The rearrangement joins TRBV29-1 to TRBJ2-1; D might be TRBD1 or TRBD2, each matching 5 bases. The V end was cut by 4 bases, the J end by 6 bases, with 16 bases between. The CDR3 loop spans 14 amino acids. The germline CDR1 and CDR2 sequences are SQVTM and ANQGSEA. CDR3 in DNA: TGCAGCGTTGTCGGTGGGAGAGGGACCAATGAGCAGTTCTTC. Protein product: CSVVGGRGTNEQFF.

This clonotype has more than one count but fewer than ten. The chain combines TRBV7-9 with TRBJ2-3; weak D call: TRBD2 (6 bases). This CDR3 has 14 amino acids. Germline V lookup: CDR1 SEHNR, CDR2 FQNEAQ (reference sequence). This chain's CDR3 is CARDDGGRRDTQYF. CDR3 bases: TGTGCGAGGGACGACGGAGGGAGACGAGATACGCAGTATTTT.

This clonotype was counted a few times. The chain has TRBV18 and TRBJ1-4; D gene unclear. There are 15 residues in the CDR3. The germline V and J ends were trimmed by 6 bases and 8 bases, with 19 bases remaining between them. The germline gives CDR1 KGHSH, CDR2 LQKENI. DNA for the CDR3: TGTGCCAGCTCTCGAATCGGGCAGTTCGGGGAAAAACTGTTTTTT. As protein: CASSRIGQFGEKLFF.

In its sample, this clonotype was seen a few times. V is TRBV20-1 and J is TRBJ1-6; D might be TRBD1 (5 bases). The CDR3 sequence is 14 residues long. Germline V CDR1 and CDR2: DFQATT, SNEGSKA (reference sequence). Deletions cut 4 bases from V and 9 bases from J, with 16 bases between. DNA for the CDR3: TGCAGTGCTATGGGGGAAATTGCCTTTTCACCCCTCCACTTT. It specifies CSAMGEIAFSPLHF.

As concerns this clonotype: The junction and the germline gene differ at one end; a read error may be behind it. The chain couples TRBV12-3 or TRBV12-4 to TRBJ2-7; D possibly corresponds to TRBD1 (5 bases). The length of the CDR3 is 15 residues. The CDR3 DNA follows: TGTGCCAGCCTACAATCAGGTACACAGGCTTACGAGCAGTGCTTC. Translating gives CASLQSGTQAYEQCF.